These T cell receptor beta chains were read from a single sample in a study of blood T cells in healthy people across ages. Using its own MiXCR run on the 5' RACE reads, TCRdb lists one record per CDR3 protein. The table shows about 1,400,000 distinct CDR3 sequences, with 40% to 50% occurring only once. What was sequenced was blood. These receptors were taken from a woman under 30 in good health. Both conserved end residues are part of each CDR3. The D gene is left open where the match is weak. Size is omitted from some rows. Given values are once, few, many or a class for expanded clones.

abundance: once
v_gene: TRBV27
d_gene: .
len: 14
j_gene: TRBJ1-2
CDR3nt: TGTGCCAGCAGTTTTCAGGGGATCGACTGTGGCTACACCTTC
CDR3aa: CASSFQGIDCGYTF

abundance: many
v_gene: TRBV3-1
d_gene: TRBD1
len: 14
j_gene: TRBJ2-1
CDR3nt: TGTGCCAGCAGCCACAGGGGGCTGGTTGATGAGCAGTTCTTC
CDR3aa: CASSHRGLVDEQFF

abundance: .
v_gene: TRBV28
d_gene: TRBD2
len: 18
j_gene: TRBJ2-5
CDR3nt: TGTGCCAGCAGGCCCATGACCGACGGCGGGGGATACCAAGAGACCCAGTACTTC
CDR3aa: CASRPMTDGGGYQETQYF

abundance: .
v_gene: TRBV6-8
d_gene: .
len: 12
j_gene: TRBJ2-7
CDR3nt: TGTGCCAGCAACCCCCAGGGCTACGAGCAGTACTTC
CDR3aa: CASNPQGYEQYF

abundance: few
v_gene: TRBV7-9
d_gene: TRBD2
len: 14
j_gene: TRBJ2-7
CDR3nt: TGTGCCAGCAGCCACACAGGCGGGGGTAACGAGCAGTACTTC
CDR3aa: CASSHTGGGNEQYF

abundance: .
v_gene: TRBV6-1
d_gene: .
len: 14
j_gene: TRBJ2-7
CDR3nt: TGTGCCAGCAGTGACTTCGGCGGCTACTACGAGCAGTACTTC
CDR3aa: CASSDFGGYYEQYF

abundance: .
v_gene: TRBV6-1
d_gene: .
len: 13
j_gene: TRBJ1-5
CDR3nt: TGTGCCAGCAACCAGGACCGATATCAGCCCCAGCATTTT
CDR3aa: CASNQDRYQPQHF

abundance: .
v_gene: TRBV4-1
d_gene: TRBD1
len: 15
j_gene: TRBJ1-2
CDR3nt: TGCGCCAGCAGTCAAACCGGGACAGGGCACTATGGCTACACCTTC
CDR3aa: CASSQTGTGHYGYTF

abundance: few
v_gene: TRBV6-1
d_gene: .
len: 12
j_gene: TRBJ2-3
CDR3nt: TGTGCCAGCAGGGAGCTCACAGATACGCAGTATTTT
CDR3aa: CASRELTDTQYF

abundance: .
v_gene: TRBV6-5
d_gene: TRBD1
len: 15
j_gene: TRBJ1-4
CDR3nt: TGTGCCAACAGTCTACGCCGGGACAGGGGTGAAAAACTGTTTTTT
CDR3aa: CANSLRRDRGEKLFF

abundance: .
v_gene: TRBV6-6
d_gene: .
len: 16
j_gene: TRBJ2-7
CDR3nt: TGTGCCAGCAGCATGACTTGGGAGAGCCTATACAATGAGCAGTACTTC
CDR3aa: CASSMTWESLYNEQYF

abundance: .
v_gene: TRBV4-1
d_gene: TRBD1
len: 16
j_gene: TRBJ2-7
CDR3nt: TGCGCCAGCAGCCCCGGACAAAGGCAGGGGGCTTACGAGCAGTACTTC
CDR3aa: CASSPGQRQGAYEQYF

abundance: few
v_gene: TRBV6-5
d_gene: TRBD2
len: 15
j_gene: TRBJ2-1
CDR3nt: TGTGCCAGCCTCTCAAGGGGAGCGGGAGCCAATGAGCAGTTCTTC
CDR3aa: CASLSRGAGANEQFF

abundance: few
v_gene: TRBV7-9
d_gene: .
len: 15
j_gene: TRBJ2-7
CDR3nt: TGTGCCAGCAGCTTAGCCGAGACTAGACCCTACGAGCAGTACTTC
CDR3aa: CASSLAETRPYEQYF

abundance: .
v_gene: TRBV7-2
d_gene: .
len: 15
j_gene: TRBJ2-1
CDR3nt: TGTGCCAGCCGCCCGGGGACCGGAGAAAACAATGAGCAGTTCTTC
CDR3aa: CASRPGTGENNEQFF

abundance: .
v_gene: TRBV7-2
d_gene: TRBD2
len: 17
j_gene: TRBJ2-5
CDR3nt: TGTGCCAGCAGCTTAGATCTGGGACTAGACCCGCTCGGGACCCAGTACTTC
CDR3aa: CASSLDLGLDPLGTQYF

abundance: .
v_gene: TRBV10-3
d_gene: .
len: 15
j_gene: TRBJ2-5
CDR3nt: TGTGCCATCAGTGAGTCCGGGGGCGCTACAGAGACCCAGTACTTC
CDR3aa: CAISESGGATETQYF

abundance: .
v_gene: TRBV18
d_gene: .
len: 15
j_gene: TRBJ1-1
CDR3nt: TGTGCCAGCTCACCTCAAACAGGGAAGGACACTGAAGCTTTCTTT
CDR3aa: CASSPQTGKDTEAFF

abundance: .
v_gene: TRBV20-1
d_gene: TRBD2
len: 17
j_gene: TRBJ2-1
CDR3nt: TGCAGTGCTTGGGCTAGCGGATTCGAGGGCTCCTACAATGAGCAGTTCTTC
CDR3aa: CSAWASGFEGSYNEQFF

abundance: few
v_gene: TRBV14
d_gene: .
len: 13
j_gene: TRBJ1-1
CDR3nt: TGTGCCAGCAGCCAAGGTAGGGGAAGTGAAGCTTTCTTT
CDR3aa: CASSQGRGSEAFF

abundance: .
v_gene: TRBV27
d_gene: .
len: 14
j_gene: TRBJ2-1
CDR3nt: TGTGCCAGCAGTTTGAGCGGGCCCCACAATGAGCAGTTCTTC
CDR3aa: CASSLSGPHNEQFF

abundance: .
v_gene: TRBV2
d_gene: .
len: 15
j_gene: TRBJ1-2
CDR3nt: TGTGCCAGCAGCCCCACAGGAGTCGGGACCTATGGCTACACCTTC
CDR3aa: CASSPTGVGTYGYTF

abundance: few
v_gene: TRBV3-1
d_gene: TRBD1
len: 14
j_gene: TRBJ2-7
CDR3nt: TGTGCCAGCAGCCAAACAGGGGCCCCTTATGAGCAGTACTTC
CDR3aa: CASSQTGAPYEQYF

abundance: .
v_gene: TRBV3-1
d_gene: .
len: 16
j_gene: TRBJ2-1
CDR3nt: TGTGCCAGCAGCCAAGTAGCTGGACAGATCTACAATGAGCAGTTCTTC
CDR3aa: CASSQVAGQIYNEQFF

abundance: .
v_gene: TRBV20-1
d_gene: .
len: 15
j_gene: TRBJ2-6
CDR3nt: TGCAGTGCCCCGGACAGTAAATCTGGGGCCAACGTCCTGACTTTC
CDR3aa: CSAPDSKSGANVLTF

abundance: .
v_gene: TRBV11-2
d_gene: .
len: 14
j_gene: TRBJ2-5
CDR3nt: TGTGCCAGCAGCCCCCCAGGGGTCAAAGAGACCCAGTACTTC
CDR3aa: CASSPPGVKETQYF

abundance: many
v_gene: TRBV3-1
d_gene: .
len: 13
j_gene: TRBJ2-7
CDR3nt: TGTGCCAGCAGCTGGACTCATTCCTACGAGCAGTACTTC
CDR3aa: CASSWTHSYEQYF

abundance: .
v_gene: TRBV28
d_gene: TRBD1
len: 15
j_gene: TRBJ2-7
CDR3nt: TGTGCCATCCGCCGGGACAGGGAAAACTCCTACGAGCAGTACTTC
CDR3aa: CAIRRDRENSYEQYF

abundance: few
v_gene: TRBV20-1
d_gene: TRBD2
len: 14
j_gene: TRBJ2-1
CDR3nt: TGCAGTGCTAGAGAGACTAGCGGGAGTAGTGAGCAGTTCTTC
CDR3aa: CSARETSGSSEQFF

abundance: .
v_gene: TRBV20-1
d_gene: .
len: 15
j_gene: TRBJ1-1
CDR3nt: TGCAGTGCTCTTGAATTGGGTGCTATGAACACTGAAGCTTTCTTT
CDR3aa: CSALELGAMNTEAFF

abundance: few
v_gene: TRBV7-9
d_gene: .
len: 13
j_gene: TRBJ2-3
CDR3nt: TGTGCCAGCAGCTGGCAAATCACAGATACGCAGTATTTT
CDR3aa: CASSWQITDTQYF

abundance: few
v_gene: TRBV4-1
d_gene: .
len: 15
j_gene: TRBJ1-5
CDR3nt: TGCGCCAGCAGCCACACAGACAAAAGCAATCAGCCCCAGCATTTT
CDR3aa: CASSHTDKSNQPQHF

abundance: .
v_gene: TRBV29-1
d_gene: TRBD1
len: 13
j_gene: TRBJ1-1
CDR3nt: TGCAGCGTTGGAGACAGGGTGGGGGGTGAAGCTTTCTTT
CDR3aa: CSVGDRVGGEAFF

abundance: .
v_gene: TRBV2
d_gene: TRBD2
len: 16
j_gene: TRBJ2-3
CDR3nt: TGTGCCAGCAGTCCTAGCGGGAGAGGGGGCACAGATACGCAGTATTTT
CDR3aa: CASSPSGRGGTDTQYF

abundance: many
v_gene: TRBV7-2
d_gene: .
len: 14
j_gene: TRBJ1-2
CDR3nt: TGTGCCAGCAGCTTCGGCAGGGACCAGGGGGGCTACACCTTC
CDR3aa: CASSFGRDQGGYTF

abundance: .
v_gene: TRBV12-3/TRBV12-4
d_gene: .
len: 13
j_gene: TRBJ1-6
CDR3nt: TGTGCCAGCAGTTACGCGCGGTCTTCACCCCTCCACTTT
CDR3aa: CASSYARSSPLHF

abundance: .
v_gene: TRBV2
d_gene: .
len: 15
j_gene: TRBJ2-1
CDR3nt: TGTGCCAGCATGGACAGTGGGGACTCCTACAATGAGCAGTTCTTC
CDR3aa: CASMDSGDSYNEQFF

abundance: once
v_gene: TRBV6-1
d_gene: .
len: 17
j_gene: TRBJ2-3
CDR3nt: TGTGCCAGCAGTGAAGGGACCACCTTTTTTAGCACAGATACGCAGTATTTT
CDR3aa: CASSEGTTFFSTDTQYF

abundance: few
v_gene: TRBV6-2/TRBV6-3
d_gene: TRBD2
len: 13
j_gene: TRBJ2-7
CDR3nt: TGTGCCAGCTCAGCGGGGGGGGTCTACGAGCAGTACTTC
CDR3aa: CASSAGGVYEQYF

abundance: .
v_gene: TRBV5-1
d_gene: .
len: 16
j_gene: TRBJ1-1
CDR3nt: TGCGCCAGCAGCCCCGAAACCGTCAGAGTGAACACTGAAGCTTTCTTT
CDR3aa: CASSPETVRVNTEAFF

abundance: .
v_gene: TRBV10-3
d_gene: TRBD1
len: 17
j_gene: TRBJ2-5
CDR3nt: TGTGCCATCAGTTCCTCTACCCGGGACAGGGGGAAAGAGGCCCAGTACTTC
CDR3aa: CAISSSTRDRGKEAQYF

abundance: few
v_gene: TRBV6-6
d_gene: .
len: 14
j_gene: TRBJ1-2
CDR3nt: TGTGCCAGCAGTTACTCAGGGCCTCGGGATGGCTACACCTTC
CDR3aa: CASSYSGPRDGYTF

abundance: few
v_gene: TRBV3-1
d_gene: TRBD2
len: 18
j_gene: TRBJ2-1
CDR3nt: TGTGCCAGCAGCCTTATAGCCTCCAGCGGGAGGAACAACAATGAGCAGTTCTTC
CDR3aa: CASSLIASSGRNNNEQFF

abundance: .
v_gene: TRBV12-3/TRBV12-4
d_gene: .
len: 13
j_gene: TRBJ2-7
CDR3nt: TGTGCCAGCACCGATACACAGGGAAGCGAGCAGTACTTC
CDR3aa: CASTDTQGSEQYF

abundance: once
v_gene: TRBV12-3/TRBV12-4
d_gene: TRBD1
len: 16
j_gene: TRBJ1-1
CDR3nt: TGTGCCAGCAGCTTAATGGCAGACAGGGTGAACACTGAAGCTTTCTTT
CDR3aa: CASSLMADRVNTEAFF

abundance: .
v_gene: TRBV29-1
d_gene: .
len: 15
j_gene: TRBJ1-3
CDR3nt: TGCAGCGTTGAACGTCCTCTGGGCTCTGGAAACACCATATATTTT
CDR3aa: CSVERPLGSGNTIYF

abundance: .
v_gene: TRBV5-1
d_gene: TRBD2
len: 16
j_gene: TRBJ2-5
CDR3nt: TGCGCCAGCAGAGGACTAGCGGGAGGGCCCTCGGAGACCCAGTACTTC
CDR3aa: CASRGLAGGPSETQYF

abundance: .
v_gene: TRBV20-1
d_gene: .
len: 12
j_gene: TRBJ1-2
CDR3nt: TGCAGTGCTCCTCTCAGGGGCTATGGCTACACCTTC
CDR3aa: CSAPLRGYGYTF

abundance: .
v_gene: TRBV28
d_gene: .
len: 15
j_gene: TRBJ2-2
CDR3nt: TGTGCCAGCATTTTCCGGACAGCGAACACCGGGGAGCTGTTTTTT
CDR3aa: CASIFRTANTGELFF

abundance: .
v_gene: TRBV20-1
d_gene: .
len: 14
j_gene: TRBJ2-5
CDR3nt: TGCAGTGCTAAACCGCCGGGACTCCTAGAGACCCAGTACTTC
CDR3aa: CSAKPPGLLETQYF